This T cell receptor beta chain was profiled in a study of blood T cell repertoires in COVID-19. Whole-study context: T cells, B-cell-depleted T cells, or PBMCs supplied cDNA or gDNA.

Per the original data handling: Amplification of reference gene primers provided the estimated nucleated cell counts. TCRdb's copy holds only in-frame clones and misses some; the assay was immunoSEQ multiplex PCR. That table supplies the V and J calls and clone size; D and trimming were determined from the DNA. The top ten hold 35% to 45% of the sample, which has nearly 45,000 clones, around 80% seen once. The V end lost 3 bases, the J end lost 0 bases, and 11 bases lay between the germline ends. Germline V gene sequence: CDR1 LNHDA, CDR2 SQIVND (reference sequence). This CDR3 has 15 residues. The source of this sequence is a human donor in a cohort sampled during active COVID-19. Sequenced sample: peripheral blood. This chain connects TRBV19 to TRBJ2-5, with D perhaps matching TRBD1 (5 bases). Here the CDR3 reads CASSIWGRYQETQYF. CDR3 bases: TGTGCCAGTAGTATTTGGGGCCGATACCAAGAGACCCAGTACTTC.